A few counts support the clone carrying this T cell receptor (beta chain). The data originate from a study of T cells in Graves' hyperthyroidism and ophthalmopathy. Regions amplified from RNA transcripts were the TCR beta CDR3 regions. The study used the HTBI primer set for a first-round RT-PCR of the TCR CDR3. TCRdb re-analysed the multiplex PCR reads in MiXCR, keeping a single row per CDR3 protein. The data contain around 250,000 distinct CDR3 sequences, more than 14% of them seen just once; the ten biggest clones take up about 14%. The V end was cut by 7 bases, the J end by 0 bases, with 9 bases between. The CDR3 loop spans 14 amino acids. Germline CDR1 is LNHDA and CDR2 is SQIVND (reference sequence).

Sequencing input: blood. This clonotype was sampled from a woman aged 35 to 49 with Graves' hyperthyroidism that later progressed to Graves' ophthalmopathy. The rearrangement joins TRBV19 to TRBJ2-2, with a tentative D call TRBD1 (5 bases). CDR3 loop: CASKDTTNTGELFF. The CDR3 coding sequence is TGTGCCAGTAAGGACACTACGAACACCGGGGAGCTGTTTTTT. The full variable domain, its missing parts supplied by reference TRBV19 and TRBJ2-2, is DGGITQSPKYLFRKEGQNVTLSCEQNLNHDAMYWYRQDPGQGLRLIYYSQIVNDFQKGDIAEGYSVSREKKESFPLTVTSAQKNPTAFYLCASKDTTNTGELFFGEGSRLTVL.